This T cell receptor beta chain was found in a study of beta chain features in type 1 diabetes. CD4+ cells of the naive, central memory, regulatory and stem cell-like memory types were sorted via CD45RO/CCR7/CD25/CD127/CD95/CD27. Purity exceeded 95% in all sorted populations. Expressed TCRB transcripts were sequenced, since all the RNA that had been isolated was reverse transcribed. Only in-frame clones appear in the TCRdb table, and some are missing; sequencing was by immunoSEQ multiplex PCR. The sample has 500,000 to 850,000 clones, more than 13% seen once. About this clone itself: Its antigen is still unknown.

Regarding the study as a whole: Type 1 diabetes patients had TCRB CDR3s that were shorter (moderately but significantly so) in all four CD4+ subsets. Cells carrying high TCR expression could end up over-represented when cDNA is sequenced.

The CDR3 is 16 amino acids. V was pared by 4 bases and J by 3 bases, with 4 bases of the junction left unmatched. The germline CDR1 and CDR2 sequences are SGHRS and YFSETQ. This clonotype originated in a man aged 18 to 29 with type 1 diabetes. This chain connects TRBV5-1 to TRBJ2-3; TRBD2 agrees at 14 bases. Sequencing input: naive CD4+ T cells from blood. In nucleotides, the CDR3 is TGCGCCAGCAGCCACGGGACTAGCGGGAGTACAGATACGCAGTATTTT. Encoded protein: CASSHGTSGSTDTQYF.